This T cell receptor (beta chain) was identified during a study of shared clonotypes between healthy human individuals. This clone was found once. Germline lookup yields CDR1 SEHNR and CDR2 FQNEAQ (reference sequence). The CDR3 has 15 residues. J gave up 4 bases and V 5 bases, and 5 bases lay outside the gene matches. CD45RO-negative, CCR7-selected cells formed the naive CD8 fraction, which excluded terminally differentiated effector memory CD45RA+ cells. Generated by immunoSEQ multiplex PCR, the TCRdb table keeps only in-frame clones and is missing some. The sample lists more than 550,000 clones; 92% were seen once.

Sequenced: naive CD8+ T cells sorted from blood. The chain carries TRBV7-9 and TRBJ2-3, with TRBD2 identical over 11 bases. The sequence was obtained from a young man in good health. CDR3 sequence reads: CASSLLAGDADTQYF. CDR3 nucleotides: TGTGCCAGCAGCCTACTAGCGGGAGATGCAGATACGCAGTATTTT.